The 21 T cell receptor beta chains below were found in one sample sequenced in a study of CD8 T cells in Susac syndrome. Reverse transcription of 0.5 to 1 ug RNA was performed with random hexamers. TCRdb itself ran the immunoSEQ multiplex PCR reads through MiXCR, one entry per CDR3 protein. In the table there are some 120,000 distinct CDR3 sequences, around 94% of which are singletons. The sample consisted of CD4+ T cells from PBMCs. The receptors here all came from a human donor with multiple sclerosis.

The DNA of the CDR3 is TGTGCCAGTAGTGCAGGGACAGGGATAAACTATGGCTACACCTTC. It is translated as CASSAGTGINYGYTF. The chain uses TRBV19 and TRBJ1-2; the match to TRBD1 covers 9 bases. In germline, CDR1 is LNHDA, CDR2 SQIVND (reference sequence). V dropped 5 bases and J dropped 2; count of bases not matched to a gene: 6. The CDR3 is made up of 15 amino acids. Full variable domain (missing parts from reference TRBV19 and TRBJ1-2): DGGITQSPKYLFRKEGQNVTLSCEQNLNHDAMYWYRQDPGQGLRLIYYSQIVNDFQKGDIAEGYSVSREKKESFPLTVTSAQKNPTAFYLCASSAGTGINYGYTFGSGTRLTVV.

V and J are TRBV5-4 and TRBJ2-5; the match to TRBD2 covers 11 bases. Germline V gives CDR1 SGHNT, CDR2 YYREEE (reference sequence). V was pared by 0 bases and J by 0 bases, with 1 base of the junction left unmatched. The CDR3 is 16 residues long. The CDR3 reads CASSLGLAGNQETQYF. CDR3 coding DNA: TGTGCCAGCAGCTTGGGACTAGCGGGGAACCAAGAGACCCAGTACTTC. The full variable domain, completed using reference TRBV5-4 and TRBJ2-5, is ETGVTQSPTHLIKTRGQQVTLRCSSQSGHNTVSWYQQALGQGPQFIFQYYREEENGRGNFPPRFSGLQFPNYSSELNVNALELDDSALYLCASSLGLAGNQETQYFGPGTRLLVL.

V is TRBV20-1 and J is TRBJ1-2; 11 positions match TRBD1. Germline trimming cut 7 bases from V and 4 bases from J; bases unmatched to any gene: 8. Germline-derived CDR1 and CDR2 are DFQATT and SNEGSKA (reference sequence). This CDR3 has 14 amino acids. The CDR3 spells CSVARDRGIYGYTF. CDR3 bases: TGCAGTGTTGCGAGGGACAGGGGGATCTATGGCTACACCTTC.

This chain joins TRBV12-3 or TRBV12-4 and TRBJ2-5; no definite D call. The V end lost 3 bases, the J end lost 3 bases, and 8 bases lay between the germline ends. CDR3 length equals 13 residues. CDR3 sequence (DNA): TGTGCCAGCAGTTTTGTAGTAGAAGAGACCCAGTACTTC. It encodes CASSFVVEETQYF.

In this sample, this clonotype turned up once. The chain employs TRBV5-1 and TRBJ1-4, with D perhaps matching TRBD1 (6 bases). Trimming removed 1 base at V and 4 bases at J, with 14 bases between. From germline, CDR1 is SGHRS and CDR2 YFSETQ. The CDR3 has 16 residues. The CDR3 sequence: CASSLNGQLSNEKLFF. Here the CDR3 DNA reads TGCGCCAGCAGCTTGAATGGACAGCTTAGTAATGAAAAACTGTTTTTT.

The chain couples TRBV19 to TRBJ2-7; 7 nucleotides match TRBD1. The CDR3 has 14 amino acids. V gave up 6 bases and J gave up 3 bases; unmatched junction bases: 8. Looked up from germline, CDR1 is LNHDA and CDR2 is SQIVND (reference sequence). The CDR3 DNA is TGTGCCAGTAGCGCGACAGGGTCTTACTACGAGCAGTACTTC. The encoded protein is CASSATGSYYEQYF.

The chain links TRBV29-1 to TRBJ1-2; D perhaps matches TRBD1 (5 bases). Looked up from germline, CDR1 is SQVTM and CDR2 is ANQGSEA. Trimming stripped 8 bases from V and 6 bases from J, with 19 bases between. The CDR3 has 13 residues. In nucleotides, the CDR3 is TGCAGCACTCGGCCCCGGGGGAGGGATGGCTACACCTTC. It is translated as CSTRPRGRDGYTF.

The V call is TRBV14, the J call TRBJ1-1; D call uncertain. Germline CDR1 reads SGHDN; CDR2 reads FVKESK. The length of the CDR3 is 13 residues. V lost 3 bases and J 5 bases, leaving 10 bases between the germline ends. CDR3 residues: CASSQSDETEAFF. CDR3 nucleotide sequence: TGTGCCAGCAGCCAGTCTGACGAAACTGAAGCTTTCTTT.

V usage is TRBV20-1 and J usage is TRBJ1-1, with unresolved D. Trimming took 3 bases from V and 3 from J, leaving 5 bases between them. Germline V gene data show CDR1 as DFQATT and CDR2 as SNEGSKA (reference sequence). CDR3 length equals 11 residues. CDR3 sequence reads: CSARQDTEAFF. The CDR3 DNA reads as TGCAGTGCTAGGCAAGACACTGAAGCTTTCTTT.

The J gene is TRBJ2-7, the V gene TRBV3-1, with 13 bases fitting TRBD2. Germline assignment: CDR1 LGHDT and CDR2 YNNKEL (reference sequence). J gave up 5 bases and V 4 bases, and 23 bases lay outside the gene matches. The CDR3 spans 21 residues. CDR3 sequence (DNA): TGTGCCAGCAGCCGACTTAACAGAGCCGGACTAGCGGGAGCACACGTCGACGAGCAGTACTTC. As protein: CASSRLNRAGLAGAHVDEQYF.

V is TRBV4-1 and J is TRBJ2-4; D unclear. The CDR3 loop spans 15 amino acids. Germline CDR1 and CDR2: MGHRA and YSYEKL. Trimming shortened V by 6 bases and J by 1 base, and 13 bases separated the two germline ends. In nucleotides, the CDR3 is TGCGCCAGCAGTCCCGGACCCACCGCCAAAAACATTCAGTACTTC. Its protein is CASSPGPTAKNIQYF.

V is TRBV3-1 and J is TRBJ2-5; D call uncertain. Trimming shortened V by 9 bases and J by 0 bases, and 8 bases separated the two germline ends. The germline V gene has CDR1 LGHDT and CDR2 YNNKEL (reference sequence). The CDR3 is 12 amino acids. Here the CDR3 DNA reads TGTGCCAGTACTGAAAACCAAGAGACCCAGTACTTC. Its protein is CASTENQETQYF.

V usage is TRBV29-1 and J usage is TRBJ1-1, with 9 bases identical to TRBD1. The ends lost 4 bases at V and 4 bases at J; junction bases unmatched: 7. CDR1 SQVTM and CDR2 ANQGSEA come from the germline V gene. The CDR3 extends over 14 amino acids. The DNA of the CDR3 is TGCAGCGTTGGCCCCCGGGACAGGGTCACTGAAGCTTTCTTT. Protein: CSVGPRDRVTEAFF.

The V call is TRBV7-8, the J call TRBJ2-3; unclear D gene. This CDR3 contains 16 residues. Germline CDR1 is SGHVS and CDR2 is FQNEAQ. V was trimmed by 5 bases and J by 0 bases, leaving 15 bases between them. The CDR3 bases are TGTGCCAGCAGCCTCCGACCACCCTCGAGCACAGATACGCAGTATTTT. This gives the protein CASSLRPPSSTDTQYF.

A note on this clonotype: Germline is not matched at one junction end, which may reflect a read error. The CDR3 DNA is TGTGCCAGCAGCGTCTCCCCTAGCGCCCTCAATTTC. Encoded protein: CASSVSPSALNF. The chain uses TRBV9 and TRBJ2-1; D perhaps matches TRBD2 (6 bases). The CDR3 runs to 12 residues. Germline CDR1 reads SGDLS; CDR2 reads YYNGEE. The full variable domain, with the rest looked up from reference TRBV9 and TRBJ2-1, is DSGVTQTPKHLITATGQRVTLRCSPRSGDLSVYWYQQSLDQGLQFLIQYYNGEERAKGNILERFSAQQFPDLHSELNLSSLELGDSALYFCASSVSPSALNFGPGTRLTVL.

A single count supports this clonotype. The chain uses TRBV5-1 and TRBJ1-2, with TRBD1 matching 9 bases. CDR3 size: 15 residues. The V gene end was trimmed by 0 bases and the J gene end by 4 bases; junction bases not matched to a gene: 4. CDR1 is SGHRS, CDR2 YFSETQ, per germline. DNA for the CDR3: TGCGCCAGCAGCTTGGCAACACAGGGGGCCTATGGCTACACCTTC. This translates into CASSLATQGAYGYTF.

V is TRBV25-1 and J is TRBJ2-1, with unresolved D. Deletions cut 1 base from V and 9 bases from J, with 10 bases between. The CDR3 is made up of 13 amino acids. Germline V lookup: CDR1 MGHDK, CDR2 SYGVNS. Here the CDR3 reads CASSEFIPAEQFF. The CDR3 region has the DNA TGTGCCAGCAGTGAATTTATTCCGGCTGAGCAGTTCTTC.

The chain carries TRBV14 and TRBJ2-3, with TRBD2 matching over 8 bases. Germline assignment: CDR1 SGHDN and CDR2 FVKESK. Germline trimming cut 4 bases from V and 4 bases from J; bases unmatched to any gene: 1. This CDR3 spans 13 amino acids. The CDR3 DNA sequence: TGTGCCAGCAGCCCCGGGGGGGCAGATACGCAGTATTTT. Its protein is CASSPGGADTQYF.

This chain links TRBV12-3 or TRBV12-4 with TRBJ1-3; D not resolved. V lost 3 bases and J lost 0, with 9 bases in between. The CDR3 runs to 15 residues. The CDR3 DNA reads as TGTGCCAGCAGTTTTGGGGTTTTCTCTGGAAACACCATATATTTT. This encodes CASSFGVFSGNTIYF.

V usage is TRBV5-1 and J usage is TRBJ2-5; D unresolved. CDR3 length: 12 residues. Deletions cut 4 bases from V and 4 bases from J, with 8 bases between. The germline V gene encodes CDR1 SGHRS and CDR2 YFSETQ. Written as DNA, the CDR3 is TGCGCCAGCAGCCTACTCGGAGAGACCCAGTACTTC. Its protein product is CASSLLGETQYF.

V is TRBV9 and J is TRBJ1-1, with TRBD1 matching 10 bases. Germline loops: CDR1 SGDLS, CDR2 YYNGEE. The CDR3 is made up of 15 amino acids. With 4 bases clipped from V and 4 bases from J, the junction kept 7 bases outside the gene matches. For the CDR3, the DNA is TGTGCCAGCAGCTCCTCGGACAGGGGGGGCACTGAAGCTTTCTTT. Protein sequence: CASSSSDRGGTEAFF.